Below are 24 T cell receptor beta chains sequenced from a single sample in a study of blood T cell repertoires in COVID-19. Generated by immunoSEQ multiplex PCR, the TCRdb table keeps only in-frame clones and is missing some. The data contain roughly 390,000 clones, around 85% of them singletons. The sample consisted of peripheral blood. These receptors all come from a woman between 18 and 29 years old with acute or convalescent COVID-19.

This clone was recorded once. The CDR3 coding sequence is TGTGCCAGTAGCCATCGGCAGGGTTTATGGGATACGCAGTATTTT. Translation gives CASSHRQGLWDTQYF. The V gene is TRBV19, the J gene TRBJ2-3; TRBD1 is a possible D gene (5 bases). The CDR3 consists of 15 residues. Trimming left V 6 bases short and J 6 bases short, with 19 bases between. The germline gives CDR1 LNHDA, CDR2 SQIVND (reference sequence).

The chain couples TRBV5-1 to TRBJ1-1; TRBD1 aligns across 8 bases. The CDR3 spans 14 residues. Germline V lookup: CDR1 SGHRS, CDR2 YFSETQ. V lost 2 bases, J lost 2 bases, and 2 bases stayed unmatched. The DNA for the CDR3 is TGCGCCAGCAGCTTTACAGGGGGAAACACTGAAGCTTTCTTT. Translated: CASSFTGGNTEAFF.

This chain connects TRBV27 to TRBJ1-2; D unclear. This CDR3 is 14 amino acids long. V shed 6 bases and J shed 8 bases, with 19 bases lying between them. Germline V gene lookup returns CDR1 MNHEY and CDR2 SMNVEV (reference sequence). CDR3 DNA sequence: TGTGCCAGCAGCCCTACACCGACACCGTCCGGCTACACCTTC. Translation gives CASSPTPTPSGYTF.

This rearrangement joins TRBV2 to TRBJ1-1; 11 bases fit TRBD1. Germline-derived CDR1 and CDR2 are SNHLY and FYNNEI. The CDR3 contains 13 residues. The V and J ends lost 3 bases and 8 bases, in that order; junction bases with no gene match: 2. As DNA, the CDR3 is TGTGCCAGCAGTGAGGACAGGGGGCGGGAAGCTTTCTTT. It encodes CASSEDRGREAFF.

The gene calls are TRBV9 and TRBJ1-1, with D possibly TRBD1 on 6 matching bases. V was trimmed by 4 bases and J by 6 bases, leaving 13 bases between them. The CDR3 covers 13 residues. Germline V gene data show CDR1 as SGDLS and CDR2 as YYNGEE. The CDR3 loop is CASSPQGNPEAFF. The CDR3 DNA reads TGTGCCAGCAGCCCACAGGGAAACCCTGAAGCTTTCTTT.

The V and J genes are TRBV2 and TRBJ1-5, with TRBD1 matching over 8 bases. The V gene end was trimmed by 6 bases and the J gene end by 2 bases; junction bases not matched to a gene: 6. Germline-derived CDR1 and CDR2 are SNHLY and FYNNEI. The CDR3 loop spans 15 amino acids. CDR3 sequence (DNA): TGTGCCAGCAGCCTGGACAGGGCTGGCAATCAGCCCCAGCATTTT. Its translation is CASSLDRAGNQPQHF.

This clone appeared once. The chain couples TRBV5-6 to TRBJ1-3; D remains unclear. Germline lookup yields CDR1 SGHDT and CDR2 YYEEEE. The CDR3 length is 17 residues. V shed 1 base and J shed 0 bases, with 14 bases lying between them. The CDR3 protein is CASSLLQALDSGNTIYF. CDR3 sequence (DNA): TGTGCCAGCAGCTTGCTCCAGGCCTTAGACTCTGGAAACACCATATATTTT.

The chain combines TRBV5-1 with TRBJ1-2; a possible D gene is TRBD1 (6 bases). The V end lost 4 bases, the J end lost 8 bases, and 15 bases lay between the germline ends. This CDR3 has 13 residues. CDR1 and CDR2 (germline): SGHRS, YFSETQ. CDR3 sequence: CASSLDRSRGYTF. Here the CDR3 DNA reads TGCGCCAGCAGCCTAGACAGGTCACGGGGCTACACCTTC.

The chain couples TRBV6-5 to TRBJ1-4; no clear D gene. Germline values: CDR1 MNHEY, CDR2 SVGAGI. V was pared by 7 bases and J by 7 bases, with 13 bases between. The CDR3 is 13 residues long. This chain's CDR3 is CASTEPGSEKLFF. CDR3 nucleotide sequence: TGTGCCAGCACCGAACCGGGGAGTGAAAAACTGTTTTTT.

The chain carries TRBV11-2 and TRBJ2-7; tentative D call: TRBD2 (5 bases). The V end lost 3 bases, the J end lost 3 bases, and 15 bases lay between the germline ends. This CDR3 spans 15 amino acids. The germline gives CDR1 SGHAT, CDR2 FQNNGV. CDR3 residues: CASSFPGEAVYEQYF. The DNA of the CDR3 is TGTGCCAGCAGCTTCCCCGGAGAAGCGGTCTACGAGCAGTACTTC. Full variable domain (missing parts from reference TRBV11-2 and TRBJ2-7): EAGVAQSPRYKIIEKRQSVAFWCNPISGHATLYWYQQILGQGPKLLIQFQNNGVVDDSQLPKDRFSAERLKGVDSTLKIQPAKLEDSAVYLCASSFPGEAVYEQYFGPGTRLTVT.

V gene TRBV25-1 combines with J gene TRBJ1-6; TRBD1 matches 8 bases. The germline V gene encodes CDR1 MGHDK and CDR2 SYGVNS. This CDR3 is built from 16 residues. V was clipped by 3 bases and J by 8 bases; unmatched bases: 9. CDR3 sequence: CASSDRTGFLDSPLHF. DNA for the CDR3: TGTGCCAGCAGTGATCGGACAGGGTTTTTGGATTCACCCCTCCACTTT.

V usage is TRBV2 and J usage is TRBJ2-7, with a tentative D call TRBD1 (5 bases). The CDR3 spans 14 residues. CDR1 and CDR2 from the germline V gene are SNHLY and FYNNEI. The germline V and J ends were trimmed by 6 bases and 0 bases, with 12 bases remaining between them. Here the CDR3 reads CASRPDSHSYEQYF. The CDR3, as DNA: TGTGCCAGCAGGCCTGACAGTCACTCCTACGAGCAGTACTTC. The complete variable domain, with remaining parts taken from reference TRBV2 and TRBJ2-7, reads EPEVTQTPSHQVTQMGQEVILRCVPISNHLYFYWYRQILGQKVEFLVSFYNNEISEKSEIFDDQFSVERPDGSNFTLKIRSTKLEDSAMYFCASRPDSHSYEQYFGPGTRLTVT.

Note on this clone: The junction shows a germline mismatch at one end, possibly a read error. The V and J genes are TRBV5-1 and TRBJ1-1; TRBD1 might be the D (5 bases). Per the germline V gene, CDR1 is SGHRS and CDR2 is YFSETQ. CDR3 size: 13 residues. CDR3 amino acids: CASSPGLKTEAFF. DNA of the CDR3: TGCGCCAGCAGCCCAGGGTTGAAGACTGAAGCTTTCTTT.

V is TRBV2 and J is TRBJ2-5; 10 positions agree with TRBD2. The CDR3 sequence is 16 residues long. CDR1 and CDR2 (germline): SNHLY, FYNNEI. Losses at the gene ends were 3 bases for V and 7 bases for J; bases not matched to a gene: 11. CDR3 nucleotides: TGTGCCAGCAGTGATGCGGTAGCGGGGGGTTTTGGGACCCAGTACTTC. It encodes CASSDAVAGGFGTQYF.

The chain uses TRBV5-1 and TRBJ2-5, with 9 bases matching TRBD2. Per germline, CDR1 SGHRS and CDR2 YFSETQ. CDR3 size: 17 residues. V shed 4 bases and J 2 bases; nucleotides not matched to a gene: 12. As DNA, the CDR3 is TGCGCCAGCAGCAAGGAAGGGCTAGCGGGATTTCAAGAGACCCAGTACTTC. It encodes CASSKEGLAGFQETQYF.

The chain recombines TRBV5-4 with TRBJ1-6; D gene unclear. V lost 2 bases to trimming and J lost 9 bases, with 15 bases between them. CDR1 SGHNT and CDR2 YYREEE come from the germline V gene (reference sequence). This CDR3 spans 15 amino acids. The CDR3 protein is CASSFSTLSGSPLHF. The CDR3 nucleotides are TGTGCCAGCAGCTTCTCGACGCTAAGCGGTTCACCCCTCCACTTT.

CDR3 residues: CASSWAWDSSYEQYF. CDR3 in DNA: TGTGCCAGCAGTTGGGCCTGGGACAGCTCCTACGAGCAGTACTTC. The rearrangement uses TRBV27 and TRBJ2-7; 7 bases align to TRBD1. Germline trimming cut 4 bases from V and 0 bases from J; bases unmatched to any gene: 6. CDR1 is MNHEY and CDR2 is SMNVEV in the germline V gene (reference sequence). The CDR3 covers 15 residues.

This clone has only a few counts. As DNA, the CDR3 is TGTGCCAGCAGCCTCGGATCGGGCACTGAAGCTTTCTTT. It is translated as CASSLGSGTEAFF. V usage is TRBV7-3 and J usage is TRBJ1-1; D call uncertain. With 5 bases removed from V and 4 bases from J, the gap between germline ends came to 11 bases. This CDR3 is 13 amino acids long. CDR1 is SGHTA, CDR2 FQGTGA, per germline. The full variable domain, its missing parts supplied by reference TRBV7-3 and TRBJ1-1, is GAGVSQTPSNKVTEKGKYVELRCDPISGHTALYWYRQSLGQGPEFLIYFQGTGAADDSGLPNDRFFAVRPEGSVSTLKIQRTERGDSAVYLCASSLGSGTEAFFGQGTRLTVV.

The J gene is TRBJ2-3, the V gene TRBV5-4, with 11 bases aligning to TRBD2. Trimming removed 4 bases from V and 2 bases from J; junction bases left unmatched: 18. The CDR3 contains 20 residues. In germline, CDR1 is SGHNT, CDR2 YYREEE (reference sequence). The CDR3 DNA reads TGTGCCAGCAGCCCCCGAGCGTTAGTAGCGGGGGGGGAACTCACAGATACGCAGTATTTT. This translates into CASSPRALVAGGELTDTQYF.

The rearrangement uses TRBV27 and TRBJ1-4, with 9 bases identical to TRBD1. The J segment lost 7 bases and the V segment lost 0 bases, leaving 3 bases of the junction unmatched. Germline V gene sequence: CDR1 MNHEY, CDR2 SMNVEV (reference sequence). The length of the CDR3 is 15 residues. The CDR3 loop is CASSLSGQGGEKLFF. DNA of the CDR3: TGTGCCAGCAGTTTATCGGGACAGGGAGGTGAAAAACTGTTTTTT.

The sample holds one count of this clone. The genes are TRBV4-1 and TRBJ1-1; the D gene is possibly TRBD1 (5 bases). This CDR3 comprises 14 residues. V was shortened by 5 bases and J by 0 bases, with 10 bases between the two germline ends. Germline-derived CDR1 and CDR2 are MGHRA and YSYEKL. The CDR3 nucleotides are TGCGCCAGCAGCGGCAGGGAAGTGAACACTGAAGCTTTCTTT. It yields the protein CASSGREVNTEAFF.

The rearrangement joins TRBV4-2 to TRBJ1-2; D might be TRBD1 (6 bases). The CDR3 length is 13 residues. The ends were cut back, 3 bases at V and 4 bases at J, with 9 bases in the middle. CDR1 LGHNA and CDR2 YNFKEQ come from the germline V gene. Written as DNA, the CDR3 is TGTGCCAGCAGCCAGGACAGTTTCTATGGCTACACCTTC. Its translation is CASSQDSFYGYTF.

The V gene is TRBV5-1, the J gene TRBJ2-1; 16 bases line up with TRBD2. Per the germline V gene, CDR1 is SGHRS and CDR2 is YFSETQ. V lost 5 bases, J lost 7 bases, and 15 bases stayed unmatched. The CDR3 loop spans 19 amino acids. CDR3 region: CASSPSGTSGGAGVNEQFF. The CDR3, as DNA: TGCGCCAGCAGTCCGTCCGGGACTAGCGGGGGGGCCGGGGTAAATGAGCAGTTCTTC. Full variable domain (rest looked up from reference TRBV5-1 and TRBJ2-1): KAGVTQTPRYLIKTRGQQVTLSCSPISGHRSVSWYQQTPGQGLQFLFEYFSETQRNKGNFPGRFSGRQFSNSRSEMNVSTLELGDSALYLCASSPSGTSGGAGVNEQFFGPGTRLTVL.

The V and J genes are TRBV2 and TRBJ1-2, with 7 bases that match TRBD1. The J segment lost 8 bases and the V segment lost 3 bases, leaving 6 bases of the junction unmatched. The CDR3 totals 13 residues. Germline values: CDR1 SNHLY, CDR2 FYNNEI. CDR3 DNA sequence: TGTGCCAGCAGTGAGGTGCAGGGGGAAGGCTACACCTTC. Amino acids: CASSEVQGEGYTF.